A single sample gave rise to the 29 T cell receptor beta chains below, sequenced in a study of blood T cell repertoires in COVID-19. Sequencing was performed with immunoSEQ multiplex PCR; in TCRdb, only in-frame clones are kept and a portion is missing. The sample has around 210,000 clones, about three quarters seen once. The material sequenced was peripheral blood. These receptor sequences come from an older woman with acute or convalescent COVID-19.

The rearrangement links TRBV5-4 to TRBJ2-7, with 7 bases that match TRBD1. Trimming removed 4 bases from V and 0 bases from J; junction bases left unmatched: 7. CDR1 SGHNT and CDR2 YYREEE come from the germline V gene (reference sequence). The CDR3 is 15 residues long. The CDR3 protein is CASSAPGQSSYEQYF. As DNA, the CDR3 is TGTGCCAGCAGCGCACCGGGACAGAGCTCCTACGAGCAGTACTTC.

As for this clone: This sample includes further DNA sequences coding for the same CDR3. This sequence joins TRBV6-5 and TRBJ2-1; weak D call: TRBD1 (6 bases). CDR3 length: 15 amino acids. Trimming removed 2 bases at V and 0 bases at J, with 8 bases between. Germline V CDR1 and CDR2: MNHEY, SVGAGI. CDR3 nucleotides: TGTGCCAGCAGTTACACAGGGAGCTCCTACAATGAGCAGTTCTTC. As protein: CASSYTGSSYNEQFF.

The rearrangement joins TRBV10-2 to TRBJ2-5; D unresolved. The V gene lost 3 bases and the J gene lost 1 base, with 6 bases spanning the gap. Germline V gene data show CDR1 as WSHSY and CDR2 as SAAADI. This CDR3 region has 13 residues. This CDR3 is CASSEQLQETQYF. The CDR3 DNA is TGCGCCAGCAGTGAACAGCTCCAAGAGACCCAGTACTTC.

This clone showed up just a few times. The chain links TRBV19 to TRBJ2-1; no definite D call. Deletions cut 3 bases from V and 5 bases from J, with 11 bases between. The germline V gene has CDR1 LNHDA and CDR2 SQIVND (reference sequence). The CDR3 is 14 residues long. The CDR3 protein is CASSIFSGNNEQFF. The CDR3 region has the DNA TGTGCCAGTAGTATTTTCAGTGGCAACAATGAGCAGTTCTTC.

The rearrangement uses TRBV7-9 and TRBJ2-5; D is uncertain. Germline V CDR1 and CDR2: SEHNR, FQNEAQ (reference sequence). This CDR3 is 14 amino acids long. Trimming shortened V by 4 bases and J by 2 bases, and 11 bases separated the two germline ends. The CDR3 loop reads CASSSSVFQETQYF. The CDR3 coding sequence is TGTGCCAGCAGCTCGAGCGTATTTCAAGAGACCCAGTACTTC.

In this sample, this clone turned up once. V is TRBV19 and J is TRBJ2-5; 9 bases match TRBD1. This CDR3 contains 15 residues. After removal of 4 bases from V and 4 bases from J, the junction contained 7 bases not matched to a gene. Germline V CDR1 and CDR2: LNHDA, SQIVND (reference sequence). The CDR3: CASSTKTGGVETQYF. For the CDR3, the DNA is TGTGCCAGTAGTACCAAGACAGGGGGTGTAGAGACCCAGTACTTC.

The chain is built from TRBV7-9 and TRBJ1-2, with TRBD1 identical over 11 bases. CDR3 size: 13 residues. Germline trimming cut 6 bases from V and 8 bases from J; bases unmatched to any gene: 5. Germline CDR1 and CDR2: SEHNR and FQNEAQ (reference sequence). The chain's CDR3 is CASRPDRGLGYTF. As DNA, the CDR3 is TGTGCCAGCAGACCGGACAGGGGGCTGGGCTACACCTTC.

This chain links TRBV5-1 with TRBJ2-1, with TRBD2 matching 12 bases. The CDR3 runs 16 residues. V lost 4 bases to trimming and J lost 4 bases; unmatched junction nucleotides: 6. Germline CDR1 is SGHRS and CDR2 is YFSETQ. The CDR3 DNA reads as TGCGCCAGCAGCCCCGGGACTAGCGGGCATTACAATGAGCAGTTCTTC. The encoded protein is CASSPGTSGHYNEQFF.

The V and J genes are TRBV10-3 and TRBJ2-1; TRBD2 aligns across 7 bases. This CDR3 comprises 15 residues. Germline CDR1 and CDR2: ENHRY and SYGVKD. Germline trimming cut 4 bases from V and 5 bases from J; bases unmatched to any gene: 8. CDR3 amino acids: CAISGAGTTNNEQFF. The CDR3 coding sequence is TGTGCCATCAGTGGGGCCGGGACTACTAACAATGAGCAGTTCTTC.

The rearrangement links TRBV7-3 to TRBJ2-1; no clear D. Trimming stripped 5 bases from V and 0 bases from J, with 5 bases between. The CDR3 is 13 residues long. Germline lookup yields CDR1 SGHTA and CDR2 FQGTGA. This CDR3 reads CASSPGSYNEQFF. In DNA form, the CDR3 reads TGTGCCAGCAGCCCGGGCTCCTACAATGAGCAGTTCTTC.

The chain has TRBV28 and TRBJ1-5; possibly TRBD1 for D (5 bases). The CDR3 consists of 16 residues. Trimming shortened V by 5 bases and J by 0 bases, and 14 bases separated the two germline ends. Germline CDR1 is MDHEN and CDR2 is SYDVKM. DNA of the CDR3: TGTGCCAGCAGTCCCCGGACAAGAAATAGCAATCAGCCCCAGCATTTT. It encodes CASSPRTRNSNQPQHF.

This CDR3 reads CSVGGAPGMIGVDTEAFF. CDR3 nucleotides: TGCAGCGTCGGGGGGGCCCCGGGGATGATAGGCGTGGACACTGAAGCTTTCTTT. This chain connects TRBV29-1 to TRBJ1-1, with a weak D call TRBD1 (6 bases). CDR3 length: 18 amino acids. V was clipped by 6 bases and J by 3 bases, with 29 bases between them. Per the germline V gene, CDR1 is SQVTM and CDR2 is ANQGSEA.

The genes are TRBV11-2 and TRBJ1-1; possible D gene TRBD1, 5 bases. The CDR3 spans 15 residues. V lost 5 bases to trimming and J lost 4 bases, with 17 bases between them. Germline-derived CDR1 and CDR2 are SGHAT and FQNNGV. CDR3 sequence (DNA): TGTGCCAGCAGCCTATGGGGCGGGGTATCCACTGAAGCTTTCTTT. Translated, it gives CASSLWGGVSTEAFF.

The rearrangement joins TRBV5-1 to TRBJ2-2, with D tentatively TRBD2 (5 bases). CDR1 and CDR2 from the germline V gene are SGHRS and YFSETQ. V lost 1 base and J 5 bases, leaving 12 bases between the germline ends. This CDR3 is built from 15 residues. The CDR3 DNA reads TGCGCCAGCAGCTTGTCCAGCGGACCTACCGGGGAGCTGTTTTTT. The encoded protein is CASSLSSGPTGELFF. The whole variable domain, remainder taken from reference TRBV5-1 and TRBJ2-2, is KAGVTQTPRYLIKTRGQQVTLSCSPISGHRSVSWYQQTPGQGLQFLFEYFSETQRNKGNFPGRFSGRQFSNSRSEMNVSTLELGDSALYLCASSLSSGPTGELFFGEGSRLTVL.

V gene TRBV2 combines with J gene TRBJ2-5; 10 bases line up with TRBD1. Looked up from germline, CDR1 is SNHLY and CDR2 is FYNNEI. V was clipped by 7 bases and J by 0 bases; unmatched bases: 5. This CDR3 has 15 residues. The CDR3 DNA reads TGTGCCAGCACTCGGGACAGGGGTTACCAAGAGACCCAGTACTTC. Amino acids: CASTRDRGYQETQYF. Full variable domain (remainder filled in from reference TRBV2 and TRBJ2-5): EPEVTQTPSHQVTQMGQEVILRCVPISNHLYFYWYRQILGQKVEFLVSFYNNEISEKSEIFDDQFSVERPDGSNFTLKIRSTKLEDSAMYFCASTRDRGYQETQYFGPGTRLLVL.

V and J are TRBV24-1 and TRBJ2-2, with D possibly TRBD2 on 5 matching bases. CDR3 length: 13 residues. Germline CDR1 is KGHDR and CDR2 is SFDVKD. The V end lost 5 bases, the J end lost 3 bases, and 6 bases lay between the germline ends. The CDR3 nucleotides are TGTGCCACCAGTGCGGACTACACCGGGGAGCTGTTTTTT. This encodes CATSADYTGELFF.

V gene TRBV27 combines with J gene TRBJ2-1; 7 bases align to TRBD1. The CDR3 covers 16 residues. Germline CDR1 and CDR2: MNHEY and SMNVEV (reference sequence). V lost 2 bases to trimming and J lost 2 bases; unmatched junction nucleotides: 6. The CDR3 bases are TGTGCCAGCAGTTTACTGGCAGGGGGTCCCTACAATGAGCAGTTCTTC. Translating gives CASSLLAGGPYNEQFF.

The chain recombines TRBV18 with TRBJ1-6; a possible D gene is TRBD1 (5 bases). This CDR3 is 14 amino acids long. Trimming took off 3 bases at V and 5 bases at J, with 8 bases between the two ends. Germline V gene data show CDR1 as KGHSH and CDR2 as LQKENI. The CDR3 reads CASSPRDDNSPLHF. The CDR3 coding sequence is TGTGCCAGCTCACCGCGGGACGATAATTCACCCCTCCACTTT.

The rearrangement links TRBV18 to TRBJ1-5; 8 nucleotides match TRBD1. Germline V gene data show CDR1 as KGHSH and CDR2 as LQKENI. Trimming cost V 1 base and J 8 bases; bases outside gene matches: 4. The CDR3 is made up of 14 amino acids. The CDR3 here is CASSPRQGLEPQHF. CDR3 in DNA: TGTGCCAGCTCACCACGACAGGGGTTGGAGCCCCAGCATTTT.

This chain connects TRBV2 to TRBJ2-2; 7 bases fit TRBD1. The CDR3 consists of 15 residues. Trimming took 2 bases from V and 4 from J; bases not matched to a gene: 4. The V gene's germline CDR1 is SNHLY and CDR2 FYNNEI. The CDR3 region is CASSEQGVGTGELFF. CDR3 nucleotide sequence: TGTGCCAGCAGTGAACAGGGGGTTGGCACCGGGGAGCTGTTTTTT.

The chain is built from TRBV19 and TRBJ1-6; D gene uncertain. Trimming stripped 3 bases from V and 5 bases from J, with 5 bases between. The CDR3 runs 13 residues. Germline V gene lookup returns CDR1 LNHDA and CDR2 SQIVND (reference sequence). The CDR3 reads CASSIADNSPLHF. The CDR3 DNA reads as TGTGCCAGTAGTATTGCGGATAATTCACCCCTCCACTTT. The variable domain in full, with the rest retrieved from reference TRBV19 and TRBJ1-6, is DGGITQSPKYLFRKEGQNVTLSCEQNLNHDAMYWYRQDPGQGLRLIYYSQIVNDFQKGDIAEGYSVSREKKESFPLTVTSAQKNPTAFYLCASSIADNSPLHFGNGTRLTVT.

The rearrangement uses TRBV10-3 and TRBJ1-4; weak D call: TRBD1 (5 bases). Trimming shortened V by 0 bases and J by 0 bases, and 8 bases separated the two germline ends. CDR3 size: 16 residues. Germline V gene lookup returns CDR1 ENHRY and CDR2 SYGVKD. Here the CDR3 reads CAISESGLATNEKLFF. The CDR3 DNA sequence: TGTGCCATCAGTGAGTCGGGACTTGCAACTAATGAAAAACTGTTTTTT.

The chain combines TRBV9 with TRBJ1-1, with 8 nucleotides matching TRBD1. The CDR3 sequence is 15 residues long. V lost 4 bases and J lost 4; bases outside the gene matches: 9. In germline, CDR1 is SGDLS, CDR2 YYNGEE. CDR3 in DNA: TGTGCCAGCAGCCCCCGACAGGGGTACGCCACTGAAGCTTTCTTT. This codes for CASSPRQGYATEAFF.

This clone was seen a few times. The germline gene is not matched at one end of the junction; a read error may be the cause. This chain connects TRBV7-2 to TRBJ2-3, with TRBD2 as a possible D gene (6 bases). The CDR3 length is 15 residues. Per germline, CDR1 SGHTA and CDR2 FQGNSA. CDR3 in amino acids: CASSLAIGAGDTQYF. Written as DNA, the CDR3 is TGTGCCAGCAGCCTAGCGATTGGCGCGGGGGATACGCAGTATTTT. The whole variable domain, filled in from reference TRBV7-2 and TRBJ2-3, reads GAGVSQSPSNKVTEKGKDVELRCDPISGHTALYWYRQSLGQGLEFLIYFQGNSAPDKSGLPSDRFSAERTGGSVSTLTIQRTQQEDSAVYLCASSLAIGAGDTQYFGPGTRLTVL.

J is TRBJ1-6 and V is TRBV19; D might be TRBD1 (5 bases). CDR3 length: 14 amino acids. Trimming cost V 7 bases and J 8 bases, with 15 bases left between them. Per the germline V gene, CDR1 is LNHDA and CDR2 is SQIVND (reference sequence). The DNA of the CDR3 is TGTGCCAGTATGATCCCAGGGTCGGATTCACCCCTCCACTTT. As protein: CASMIPGSDSPLHF.

This chain joins TRBV28 and TRBJ2-5; 9 bases agree with TRBD1. V was pared by 3 bases and J by 5 bases, with 4 bases of the junction left unmatched. The CDR3 consists of 14 residues. Germline V gene lookup returns CDR1 MDHEN and CDR2 SYDVKM. The DNA of the CDR3 is TGTGCCAGCAGTTTGACAGGGGGAGGGGAGACCCAGTACTTC. It is translated as CASSLTGGGETQYF.

V is TRBV7-8 and J is TRBJ1-6, with D hard to call. The CDR3 runs to 13 residues. Per germline, CDR1 SGHVS and CDR2 FQNEAQ. V was shortened by 1 base and J by 9 bases, with 7 bases between the two germline ends. CDR3 loop: CASSLVTSSPLHF. DNA of the CDR3: TGTGCCAGCAGCTTAGTCACTTCTTCACCCCTCCACTTT.

This clone was observed once. The chain recombines TRBV11-2 with TRBJ1-2; 7 bases fit TRBD1. The CDR3 sequence is 14 residues long. The germline CDR1 and CDR2 sequences are SGHAT and FQNNGV. V lost 6 bases, J lost 1 base, and 5 bases stayed unmatched. The CDR3 DNA follows: TGTGCCAGCAGTTTGACAGGGCTTAACTATGGCTACACCTTC. It yields the protein CASSLTGLNYGYTF.

This clone has a single count. V gene TRBV5-1 combines with J gene TRBJ2-1, with TRBD2 matching 8 bases. V gave up 5 bases and J gave up 8 bases; unmatched junction bases: 12. Per germline, CDR1 SGHRS and CDR2 YFSETQ. This CDR3 comprises 15 residues. The CDR3 is CASSPSGGEGYEQFF. For the CDR3, the DNA is TGCGCCAGCAGTCCCTCGGGGGGGGAGGGTTATGAGCAGTTCTTC.